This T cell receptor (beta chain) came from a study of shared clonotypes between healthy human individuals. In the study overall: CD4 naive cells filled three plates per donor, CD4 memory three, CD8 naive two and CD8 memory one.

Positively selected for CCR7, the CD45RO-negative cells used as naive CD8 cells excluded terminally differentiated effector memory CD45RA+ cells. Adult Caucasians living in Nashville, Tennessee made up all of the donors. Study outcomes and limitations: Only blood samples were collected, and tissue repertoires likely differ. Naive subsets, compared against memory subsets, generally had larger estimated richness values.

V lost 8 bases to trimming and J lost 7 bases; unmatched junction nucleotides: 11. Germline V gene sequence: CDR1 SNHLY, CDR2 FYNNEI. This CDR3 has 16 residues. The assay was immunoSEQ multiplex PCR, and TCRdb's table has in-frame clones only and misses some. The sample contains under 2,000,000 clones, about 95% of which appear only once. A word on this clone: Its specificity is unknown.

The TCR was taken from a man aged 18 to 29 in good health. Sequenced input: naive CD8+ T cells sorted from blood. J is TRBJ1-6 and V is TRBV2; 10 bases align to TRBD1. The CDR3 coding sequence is TGTGCCAGCCCCAAACCCGGGGGACAGGGGAATTCACCCCTCCACTTT. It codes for CASPKPGGQGNSPLHF.